Listed below are T cell receptor beta chains from one sample, sequenced in a study of blood T cell repertoires in COVID-19. TCRdb's copy holds only in-frame clones and misses some; the assay was immunoSEQ multiplex PCR. The sample shows under 150,000 clones, approximately 83% of them seen only once. The sample was peripheral blood. Every receptor here comes from an older woman with acute or convalescent COVID-19. Both conserved end residues are part of each CDR3. Clone size is shown for a subset of rows, as once, few, many or a class of expanded clone.

CDR3 protein	V gene	J gene	clone size
CVSSVAAGAYEQYF	TRBV9	TRBJ2-7	.
CASSQGDTEAFF	TRBV27	TRBJ1-1	.
CASGGFDEQFF	TRBV21-1	TRBJ2-1	.
CASSINRTGRKNIQYF	TRBV19	TRBJ2-4	.
CASSQVWTRSYEQYF	TRBV3-1/TRBV3-2	TRBJ2-7	.
CASSLGLGASGYTF	TRBV7-2	TRBJ1-2	.
CASSGGQGLSEQYF	TRBV19	TRBJ2-7	.
CASSPSQGWETQYF	TRBV18	TRBJ2-5	.
CASSFKGSGVGYAFF	TRBV5-6	TRBJ1-1	.
CASSLGAGDTQYF	TRBV6-2/TRBV6-3	TRBJ2-3	.
CAISGGDQETQYF	TRBV10-3	TRBJ2-5	few
CAISGDWYEQYF	TRBV10-3	TRBJ2-7	.
CASSWDRSSYNSPLHF	TRBV27	TRBJ1-6	.
CASRSDRGFHQPQHF	TRBV27	TRBJ1-5	.
CASSLSGVPDQPQHF	TRBV3-1/TRBV3-2	TRBJ1-5	.
CSALDRAGVQNEQFF	TRBV29-1	TRBJ2-1	.
CASSFSGRRMVGQFF	TRBV28	TRBJ2-1	.
CASSYGTFYTGELFF	TRBV6-6	TRBJ2-2	.
CASSQGRDISGQYF	TRBV3-1/TRBV3-2	TRBJ2-7	.
CASSLVLTSGIYEQYF	TRBV7-9	TRBJ2-7	.
CASSGQQFTYEQYF	TRBV6-6	TRBJ2-7	few
CASSQGNRGTNEKLFF	TRBV4-1	TRBJ1-4	few